A selection of T cell receptor beta chains follows, all from one sample in a study of regulatory T cells in long-lasting Graves disease. TCRdb re-called the multiplex PCR reads with MiXCR, one entry per CDR3 protein. The sample records hundreds of thousands of distinct CDR3 sequences, roughly 16% being singletons. The data were also submitted as part of a second study, on T cells in Graves' hyperthyroidism and ophthalmopathy.

The material was peripheral blood mononuclear cells (PBMCs), obtained at new diagnosis, from a patient treated with antithyroid drugs. Receptor source: a young woman with Graves disease. Each CDR3 is given with its conserved first and last residue. D genes are given only for firm matches. Some rows mark clone size as missing; the rest say once, few, many or name a class of expanded clone.

d_gene,j_gene,abundance,v_gene,CDR3nt,CDR3aa
-,TRBJ2-1,-,TRBV20-1,TGCAGTGCCCCCCATCCCACTAGGGGTTCCCATGAGCAGTTCTTC,CSAPHPTRGSHEQFF
-,TRBJ2-6,few,TRBV7-8,TGTGCCAGCCGAAGACTCTCTGGGGCCAACGTCCTGACTTTC,CASRRLSGANVLTF
-,TRBJ1-5,-,TRBV7-2,TGTGCCAGCAGCTTAGACAGTTTGGGTCAGCCCCAGCATTTT,CASSLDSLGQPQHF
-,TRBJ1-2,many,TRBV5-5,TGTGCCAGCAGCTTGGGTGACGGGGGAAGTGGCTACACCTTC,CASSLGDGGSGYTF
-,TRBJ1-2,-,TRBV19,TGTGCCAGTAGTATAAGCCGGGGGACCATGTATGGCTACACCTTC,CASSISRGTMYGYTF
-,TRBJ2-7,-,TRBV30,TGTGCCTGGAGTGTACGGCAGGCGCCCTACGAGCAGTACTTC,CAWSVRQAPYEQYF
-,TRBJ1-5,-,TRBV18,TGTGCCAGCTCAGCCCTTCCGGGGGGCTGGAGCAATCAGCCCCAGCATTTT,CASSALPGGWSNQPQHF
-,TRBJ2-2,-,TRBV14,TGTGCCAGCAGCCAAGCAGGGGCGCTGACCGGGGAGCTGTTTTTT,CASSQAGALTGELFF
-,TRBJ1-1,-,TRBV9,TGTGCCAGCAGCGTAGTACCCGAGAACACTGAAGCTTTCTTT,CASSVVPENTEAFF
-,TRBJ1-2,few,TRBV18,TGTGCCAGCTCACCCTATGACGGAGGATCTCCCAACTATGGCTACACCTTC,CASSPYDGGSPNYGYTF
-,TRBJ1-6,few,TRBV15,TGTGCCACCAGCAGAGAGTTAGGAGGGAGTTCACCCCTCCACTTT,CATSRELGGSSPLHF
TRBD1,TRBJ2-7,many,TRBV28,TGTGCCAGCAGTTTCGAGGGGGCTTTACACGAGCAGTACTTC,CASSFEGALHEQYF
TRBD1,TRBJ1-5,few,TRBV5-8,TGTGCCAGCAGCTCGTACCGGGACAGGGACGGTCAGCCCCAGCATTTT,CASSSYRDRDGQPQHF
-,TRBJ1-1,many,TRBV27,TGTGCCAGCAGTTCCATCTACAGGGTGGTTAACACTGAAGCTTTCTTT,CASSSIYRVVNTEAFF
-,TRBJ1-2,few,TRBV6-1,TGTGCCAGCAGTGAAGGTTATGGTTTTGGCTACACCTTC,CASSEGYGFGYTF
TRBD1,TRBJ1-1,many,TRBV11-3,TGTGCCAGCAGCTTAGGAAGACCGGGACAGGGCACTGAAGCTTTCTTT,CASSLGRPGQGTEAFF
TRBD1,TRBJ1-3,many,TRBV7-2,TGTGCCAGCAGCACGGACAGGGGGCCTGGAAACACCATATATTTT,CASSTDRGPGNTIYF
TRBD2,TRBJ2-2,-,TRBV20-1,TGCAGTGCTAGCCCGACTAGCGGGATCGGTGGGGAGCTGTTTTTT,CSASPTSGIGGELFF
-,TRBJ2-1,-,TRBV18,TGTGCCAGCTCACCAGATTCGAATTGGAGGGACAGATTCTTC,CASSPDSNWRDRFF
-,TRBJ1-2,many,TRBV27,TGTGCCAGCAGGGCGGGAGGGTCCTTCGGCTACACCTTC,CASRAGGSFGYTF
TRBD1,TRBJ2-7,-,TRBV5-1,TGCGCCAGCACAGACAGGGGGATAAGATACTTC,CASTDRGIRYF